This record covers a single T cell receptor (beta chain). This sample is drawn from a study of cytomegalovirus exposure and HLA in healthy donors. In the PCR, 60 Vbeta and 13 Jbeta primers were used. TCRdb's copy holds only in-frame clones and misses some; the assay was immunoSEQ multiplex PCR. In the table there are over 150,000 clones, roughly 84% of which are singletons. The CDR3 is made up of 14 amino acids. Germline values: CDR1 SGHRS, CDR2 YFSETQ. V was cut by 1 base and J by 4 bases, with 10 bases left in between. This receptor was obtained from a boy younger than 10 in good health and CMV-seronegative. The source material was PBMCs. The V gene is TRBV5-1, the J gene TRBJ2-3; possible D gene TRBD1, 7 bases. This chain's CDR3 is CASSLQGEADTQYF. The CDR3 bases are TGCGCCAGCAGCTTGCAGGGGGAGGCAGATACGCAGTATTTT.